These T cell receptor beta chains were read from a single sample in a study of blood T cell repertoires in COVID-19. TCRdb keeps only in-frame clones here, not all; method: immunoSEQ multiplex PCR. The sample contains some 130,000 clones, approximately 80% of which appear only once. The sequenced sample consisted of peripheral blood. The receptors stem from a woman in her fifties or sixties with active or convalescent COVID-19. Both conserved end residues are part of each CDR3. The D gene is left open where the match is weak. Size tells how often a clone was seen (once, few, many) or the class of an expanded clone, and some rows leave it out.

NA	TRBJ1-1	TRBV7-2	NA	CASSYSTTEAFF	TGTGCCAGCAGCTACTCCACCACTGAAGCTTTCTTT
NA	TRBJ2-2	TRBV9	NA	CASSLSGTGELFF	TGTGCCAGCAGCCTTAGCGGCACCGGGGAGCTGTTTTTT
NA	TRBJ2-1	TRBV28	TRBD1	CASSRDRQGTEQFF	TGTGCCAGCAGTCGGGACAGACAGGGTACAGAGCAGTTCTTC
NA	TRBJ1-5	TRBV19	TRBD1	CASSRGTENSNQPQHF	TGTGCCAGTAGTAGAGGGACAGAAAATAGCAATCAGCCCCAGCATTTT
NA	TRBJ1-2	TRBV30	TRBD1	CAWSTGGGDGYTF	TGTGCCTGGAGTACAGGGGGCGGAGATGGCTACACCTTC
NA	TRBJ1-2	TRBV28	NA	CASRPVGGGDHYGYTF	TGTGCCAGCAGACCAGTGGGGGGTGGGGATCACTATGGCTACACCTTC
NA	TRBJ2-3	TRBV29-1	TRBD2	CSGRGTSGADTQYF	TGCAGCGGTCGTGGGACTAGCGGGGCAGATACGCAGTATTTT
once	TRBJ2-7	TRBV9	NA	CASSGLGRSYEQYF	TGTGCCAGCAGCGGACTCGGCCGCTCCTACGAGCAGTACTTC
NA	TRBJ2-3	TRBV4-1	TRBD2	CASSLRGGPPDTQYF	TGCGCCAGCAGCCTGCGGGGGGGGCCCCCAGATACGCAGTATTTT
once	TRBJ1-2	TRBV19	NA	CASSAFSTGDRIYGYTF	TGTGCCAGTAGTGCTTTCTCAACCGGAGACAGGATCTATGGCTACACCTTC
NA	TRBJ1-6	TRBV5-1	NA	CASSLFSREGSPLHF	TGCGCCAGCAGCTTGTTTTCCAGGGAAGGATCACCCCTCCACTTT
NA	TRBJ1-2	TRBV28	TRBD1	CASRTDRVYGYTF	TGTGCCAGCAGAACCGACAGGGTCTATGGCTACACCTTC
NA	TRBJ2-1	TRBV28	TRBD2	CASSLSLGRDNEQFF	TGTGCCAGCAGTTTGTCTTTGGGGAGGGACAATGAGCAGTTCTTC
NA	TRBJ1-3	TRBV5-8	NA	CASSLGVGVLSSGNTIYF	TGTGCCAGCAGCTTGGGAGTCGGAGTGTTGAGCTCTGGAAACACCATATATTTT
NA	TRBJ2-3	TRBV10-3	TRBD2	CAISPGTSSTDTQYF	TGTGCCATCAGTCCCGGGACTAGTAGCACAGATACGCAGTATTTT
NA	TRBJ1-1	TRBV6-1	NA	CASSVRRALINTEAFF	TGTGCCAGCAGTGTACGCAGGGCACTGATAAACACTGAAGCTTTCTTT
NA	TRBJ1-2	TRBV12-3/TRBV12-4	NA	CASSFGGLGGYTF	TGTGCCAGCAGTTTTGGGGGACTAGGTGGCTACACCTTC
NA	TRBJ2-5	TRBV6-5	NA	CASRNREETQYF	TGTGCCAGCAGAAACAGGGAAGAGACCCAGTACTTC
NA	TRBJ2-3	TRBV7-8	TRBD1	CASSLPRGDREGIGGTDTQYF	TGTGCCAGCAGCTTACCCCGGGGGGACAGGGAGGGAATAGGAGGGACAGATACGCAGTATTTT
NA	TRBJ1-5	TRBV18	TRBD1	CASSDRGRGQPQHF	TGTGCCAGCTCTGACAGGGGGCGCGGACAGCCCCAGCATTTT
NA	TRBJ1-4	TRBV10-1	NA	CASRQGPTNEKLFF	TGCGCCAGCAGACAGGGCCCAACTAATGAAAAACTGTTTTTT
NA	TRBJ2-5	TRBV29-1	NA	CSVERETQYF	TGCAGCGTTGAACGAGAGACCCAGTACTTC
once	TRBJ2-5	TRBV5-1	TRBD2	CASSTGTSGFETQYF	TGCGCCAGCAGCACCGGGACTAGCGGGTTTGAGACCCAGTACTTC
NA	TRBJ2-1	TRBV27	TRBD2	CASVPHGAGVPTEQFF	TGTGCCAGCGTACCACACGGAGCGGGAGTTCCCACTGAGCAGTTCTTC
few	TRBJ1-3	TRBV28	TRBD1	CASSLGWWTGRTGNTIYF	TGTGCCAGCAGTTTAGGGTGGTGGACAGGGCGCACTGGAAACACCATATATTTT
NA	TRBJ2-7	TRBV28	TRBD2	CASSFQWGTSGRAAEQYF	TGTGCCAGCAGTTTTCAGTGGGGAACTAGCGGGAGGGCGGCCGAGCAGTACTTC
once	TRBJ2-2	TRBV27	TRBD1	CASSLSDREVTGELFF	TGTGCCAGCAGTTTATCTGACAGGGAAGTCACCGGGGAGCTGTTTTTT
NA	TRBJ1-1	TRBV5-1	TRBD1	CASSLEGGASTEAFF	TGCGCCAGCAGCTTGGAAGGGGGCGCGTCCACTGAAGCTTTCTTT
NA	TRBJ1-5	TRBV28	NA	CASSRGGSNQPQHF	TGTGCCAGCAGTCGTGGCGGTAGCAATCAGCCCCAGCATTTT
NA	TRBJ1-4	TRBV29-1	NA	CSAQDSTNEKLFF	TGCAGCGCTCAGGATTCAACTAATGAAAAACTGTTTTTT
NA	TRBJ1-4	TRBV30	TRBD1	CAWSVGQGVENEKLFF	TGTGCCTGGAGTGTGGGGCAGGGGGTGGAAAATGAAAAACTGTTTTTT